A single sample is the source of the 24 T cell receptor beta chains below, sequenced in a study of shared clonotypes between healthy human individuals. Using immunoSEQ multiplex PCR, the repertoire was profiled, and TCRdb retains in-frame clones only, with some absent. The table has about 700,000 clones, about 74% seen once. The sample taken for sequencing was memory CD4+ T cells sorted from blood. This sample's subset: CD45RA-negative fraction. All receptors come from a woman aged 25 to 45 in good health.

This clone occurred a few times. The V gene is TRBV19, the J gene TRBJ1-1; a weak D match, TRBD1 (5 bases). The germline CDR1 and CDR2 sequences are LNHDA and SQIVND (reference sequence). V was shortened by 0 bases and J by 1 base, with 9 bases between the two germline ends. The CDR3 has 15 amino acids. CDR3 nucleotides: TGTGCCAGTAGTATAGATTTGGGGGGGAACACTGAAGCTTTCTTT. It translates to CASSIDLGGNTEAFF.

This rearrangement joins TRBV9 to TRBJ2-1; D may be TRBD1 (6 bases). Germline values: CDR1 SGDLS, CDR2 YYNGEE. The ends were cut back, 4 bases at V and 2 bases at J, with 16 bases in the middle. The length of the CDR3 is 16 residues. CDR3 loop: CASSTSGGRTYNEQFF. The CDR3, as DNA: TGTGCCAGCAGCACTAGTGGGGGCCGTACCTACAATGAGCAGTTCTTC. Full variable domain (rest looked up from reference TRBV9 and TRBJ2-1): DSGVTQTPKHLITATGQRVTLRCSPRSGDLSVYWYQQSLDQGLQFLIQYYNGEERAKGNILERFSAQQFPDLHSELNLSSLELGDSALYFCASSTSGGRTYNEQFFGPGTRLTVL.

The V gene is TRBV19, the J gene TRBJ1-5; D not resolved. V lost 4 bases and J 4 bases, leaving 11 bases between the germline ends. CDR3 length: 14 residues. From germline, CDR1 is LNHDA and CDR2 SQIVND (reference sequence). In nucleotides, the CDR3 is TGTGCCAGTAGTAGCCGGCCGGATAATCAGCCCCAGCATTTT. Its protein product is CASSSRPDNQPQHF.

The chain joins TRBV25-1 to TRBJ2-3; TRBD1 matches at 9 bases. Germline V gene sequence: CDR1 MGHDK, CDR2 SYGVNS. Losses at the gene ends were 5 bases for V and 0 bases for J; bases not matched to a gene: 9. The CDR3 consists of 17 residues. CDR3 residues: CASSLGQGPMSTDTQYF. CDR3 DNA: TGTGCCAGCAGTCTGGGACAGGGCCCTATGAGCACAGATACGCAGTATTTT. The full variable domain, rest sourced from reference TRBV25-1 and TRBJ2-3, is EADIYQTPRYLVIGTGKKITLECSQTMGHDKMYWYQQDPGMELHLIHYSYGVNSTEKGDLSSESTVSRIRTEHFPLTLESARPSHTSQYLCASSLGQGPMSTDTQYFGPGTRLTVL.

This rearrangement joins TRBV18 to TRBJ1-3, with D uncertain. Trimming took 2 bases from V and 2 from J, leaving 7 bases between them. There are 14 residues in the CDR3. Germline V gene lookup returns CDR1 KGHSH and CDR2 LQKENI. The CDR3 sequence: CASSPEKTGNTIYF. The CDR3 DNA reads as TGTGCCAGCTCACCAGAGAAAACTGGAAACACCATATATTTT. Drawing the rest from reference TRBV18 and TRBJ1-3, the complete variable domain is NAGVMQNPRHLVRRRGQEARLRCSPMKGHSHVYWYRQLPEEGLKFMVYLQKENIIDESGMPKERFSAEFPKEGPSILRIQQVVRGDSAAYFCASSPEKTGNTIYFGEGSWLTVV.

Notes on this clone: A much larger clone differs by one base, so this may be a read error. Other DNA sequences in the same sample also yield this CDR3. CDR3 bases: TGTGCCAGCAGCTTAGCGGGGGGCACCGGGGAGCTGTTTTTT. This translates into CASSLAGGTGELFF. This chain joins TRBV7-9 and TRBJ2-2; TRBD2 might be the D (6 bases). V lost 0 bases, J lost 4 bases, and 6 bases lay in between. Per the germline V gene, CDR1 is SEHNR and CDR2 is FQNEAQ (reference sequence). This CDR3 contains 14 residues.

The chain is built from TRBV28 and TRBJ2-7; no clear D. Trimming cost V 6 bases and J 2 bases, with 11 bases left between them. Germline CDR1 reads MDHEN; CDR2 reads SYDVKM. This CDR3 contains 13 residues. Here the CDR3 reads CASSPGPAYEQYF. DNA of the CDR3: TGTGCCAGCAGCCCAGGACCAGCCTACGAGCAGTACTTC.

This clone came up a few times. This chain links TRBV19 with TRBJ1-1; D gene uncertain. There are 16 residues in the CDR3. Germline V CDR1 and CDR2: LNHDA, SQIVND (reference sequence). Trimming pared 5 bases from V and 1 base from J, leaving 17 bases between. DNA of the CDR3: TGTGCCAGTAGTCCCCCCGACTACTCCGAGAACACTGAAGCTTTCTTT. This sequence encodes CASSPPDYSENTEAFF.

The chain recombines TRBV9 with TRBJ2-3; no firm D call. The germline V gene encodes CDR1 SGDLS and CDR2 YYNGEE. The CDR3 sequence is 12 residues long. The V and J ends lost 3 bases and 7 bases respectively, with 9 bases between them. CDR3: CASSADGYTQYF. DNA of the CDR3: TGTGCCAGCAGCGCGGACGGTTATACGCAGTATTTT.

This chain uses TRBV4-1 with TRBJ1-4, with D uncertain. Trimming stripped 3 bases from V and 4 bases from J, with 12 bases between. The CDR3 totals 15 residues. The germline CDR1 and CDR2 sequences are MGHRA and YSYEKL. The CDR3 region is CASSQYPAFNEKLFF. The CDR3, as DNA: TGCGCCAGCAGCCAGTACCCAGCCTTTAATGAAAAACTGTTTTTT.

CDR3 sequence (DNA): TGTGCCAGCAAAGTCATGACTGAAGCTTTCTTT. Translated, it gives CASKVMTEAFF. The chain recombines TRBV2 with TRBJ1-1; D remains unclear. The CDR3 has 11 residues. The germline V gene encodes CDR1 SNHLY and CDR2 FYNNEI. Trimming left V 7 bases short and J 5 bases short, with 8 bases between.

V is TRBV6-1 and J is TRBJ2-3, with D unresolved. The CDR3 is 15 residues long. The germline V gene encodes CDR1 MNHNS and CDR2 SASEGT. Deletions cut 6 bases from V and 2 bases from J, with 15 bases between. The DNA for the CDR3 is TGTGCCAGCAGCAAGAATTACATGTACACAGATACGCAGTATTTT. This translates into CASSKNYMYTDTQYF.

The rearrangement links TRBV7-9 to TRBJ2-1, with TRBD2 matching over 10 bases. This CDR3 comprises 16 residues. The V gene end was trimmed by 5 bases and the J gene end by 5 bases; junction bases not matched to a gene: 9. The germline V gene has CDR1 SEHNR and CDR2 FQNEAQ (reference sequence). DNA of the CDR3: TGTGCCAGCAGCCGGCCGACTAGCGGGCCCCACAATGAGCAGTTCTTC. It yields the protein CASSRPTSGPHNEQFF.

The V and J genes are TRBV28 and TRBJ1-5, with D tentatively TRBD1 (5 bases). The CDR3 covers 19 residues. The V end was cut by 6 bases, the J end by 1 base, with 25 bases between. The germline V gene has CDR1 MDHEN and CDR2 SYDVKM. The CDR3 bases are TGTGCCAGCAGCACGACTCCACTACACCCGGGGGTGAGCAATCAGCCCCAGCATTTT. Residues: CASSTTPLHPGVSNQPQHF.

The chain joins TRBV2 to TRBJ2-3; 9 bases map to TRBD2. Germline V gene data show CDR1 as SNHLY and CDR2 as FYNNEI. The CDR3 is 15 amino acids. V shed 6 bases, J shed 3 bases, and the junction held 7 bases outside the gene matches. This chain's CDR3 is CASRGVAGVTDTQYF. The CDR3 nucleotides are TGTGCCAGCAGAGGGGTAGCGGGAGTGACAGATACGCAGTATTTT.

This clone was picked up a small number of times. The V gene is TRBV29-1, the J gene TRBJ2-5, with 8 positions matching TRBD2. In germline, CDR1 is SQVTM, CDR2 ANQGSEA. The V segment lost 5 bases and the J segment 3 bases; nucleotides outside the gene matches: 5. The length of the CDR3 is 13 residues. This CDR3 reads CSVPGRGKETQYF. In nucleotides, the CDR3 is TGCAGCGTTCCCGGGAGGGGGAAAGAGACCCAGTACTTC.

CDR3 bases: TGTGCCAGTAGTATAGACGGAGTCAGAACGAATGAAAAACTGTTTTTT. It is translated as CASSIDGVRTNEKLFF. The rearrangement links TRBV19 to TRBJ1-4; D is ambiguous. Trimming removed 0 bases at V and 5 bases at J, with 13 bases between. The CDR3 is 16 residues long. Per the germline V gene, CDR1 is LNHDA and CDR2 is SQIVND (reference sequence).

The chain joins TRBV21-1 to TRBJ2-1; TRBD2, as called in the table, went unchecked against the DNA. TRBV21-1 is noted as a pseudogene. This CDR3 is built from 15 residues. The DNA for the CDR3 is TGTGCCACGACTAGGACTAGCGGAAGTTACAATGAGCAGTTCTTC. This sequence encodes CATTRTSGSYNEQFF.

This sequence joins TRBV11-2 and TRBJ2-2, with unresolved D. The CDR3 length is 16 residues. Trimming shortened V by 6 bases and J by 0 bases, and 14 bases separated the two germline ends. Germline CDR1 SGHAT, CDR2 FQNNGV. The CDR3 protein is CASSRRLDANTGELFF. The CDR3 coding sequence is TGTGCCAGCAGTCGCAGGCTCGACGCGAACACCGGGGAGCTGTTTTTT.

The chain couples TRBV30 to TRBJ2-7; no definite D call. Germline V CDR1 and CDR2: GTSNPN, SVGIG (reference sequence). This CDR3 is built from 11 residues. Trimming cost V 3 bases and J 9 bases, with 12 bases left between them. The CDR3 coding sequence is TGTGCCTGGAGGTCAGGCCCTGGGCAGTACTTC. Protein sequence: CAWRSGPGQYF.

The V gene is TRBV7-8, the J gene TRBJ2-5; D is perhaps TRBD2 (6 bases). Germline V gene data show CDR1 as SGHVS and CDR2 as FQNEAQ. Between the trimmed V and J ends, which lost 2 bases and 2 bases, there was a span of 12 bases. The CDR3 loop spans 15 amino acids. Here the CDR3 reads CASSLNGGVQETQYF. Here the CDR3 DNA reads TGTGCCAGCAGCTTAAATGGAGGGGTGCAAGAGACCCAGTACTTC.

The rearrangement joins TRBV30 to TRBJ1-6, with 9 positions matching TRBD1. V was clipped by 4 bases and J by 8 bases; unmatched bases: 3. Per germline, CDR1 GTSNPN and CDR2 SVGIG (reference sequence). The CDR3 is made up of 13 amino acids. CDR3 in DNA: TGTGCCTGGAAAAGGGACAGGGATTCACCCCTCCACTTT. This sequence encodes CAWKRDRDSPLHF.

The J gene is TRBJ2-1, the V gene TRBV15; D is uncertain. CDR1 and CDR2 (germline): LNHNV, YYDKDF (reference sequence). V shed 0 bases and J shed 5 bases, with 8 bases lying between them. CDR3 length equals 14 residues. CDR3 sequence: CATSRDGYNNEQFF. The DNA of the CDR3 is TGTGCCACCAGCAGAGACGGATACAACAATGAGCAGTTCTTC. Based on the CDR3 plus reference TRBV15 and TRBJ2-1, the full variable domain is DAMVIQNPRYQVTQFGKPVTLSCSQTLNHNVMYWYQQKSSQAPKLLFHYYDKDFNNEADTPDNFQSRRPNTSFCFLDIRSPGLGDTAMYLCATSRDGYNNEQFFGPGTRLTVL.

The CDR3 loop reads CASSVSGTGGGGYTF. DNA for the CDR3: TGCGCCAGCAGCGTGTCCGGGACAGGGGGTGGTGGCTACACCTTC. This chain connects TRBV5-1 to TRBJ1-2, with 11 positions matching TRBD1. Germline values: CDR1 SGHRS, CDR2 YFSETQ. V shed 4 bases and J 7 bases; nucleotides not matched to a gene: 9. This CDR3 spans 15 amino acids.